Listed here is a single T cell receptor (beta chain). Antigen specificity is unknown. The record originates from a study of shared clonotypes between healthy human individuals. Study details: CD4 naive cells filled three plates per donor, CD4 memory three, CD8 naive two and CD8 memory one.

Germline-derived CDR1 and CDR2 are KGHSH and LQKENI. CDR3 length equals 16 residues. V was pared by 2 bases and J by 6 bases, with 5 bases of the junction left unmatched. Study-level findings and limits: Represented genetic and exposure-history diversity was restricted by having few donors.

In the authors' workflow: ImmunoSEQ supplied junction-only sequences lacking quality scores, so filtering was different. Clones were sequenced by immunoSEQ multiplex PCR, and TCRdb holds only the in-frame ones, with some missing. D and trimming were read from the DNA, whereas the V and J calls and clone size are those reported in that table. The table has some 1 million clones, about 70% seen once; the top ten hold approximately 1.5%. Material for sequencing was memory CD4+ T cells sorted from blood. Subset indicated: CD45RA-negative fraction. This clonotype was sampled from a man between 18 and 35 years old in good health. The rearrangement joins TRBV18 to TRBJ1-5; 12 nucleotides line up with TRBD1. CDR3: CASSPVGQGASQPQHF. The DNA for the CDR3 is TGTGCCAGCTCACCAGTGGGACAGGGGGCTAGTCAGCCCCAGCATTTT.